This TCR beta chain was obtained from a study of blood T cell repertoires in COVID-19. Whole-study context: COVID-19 samples from acute and convalescent phases originated in the United States, Italy and Spain. The analysed material was cDNA or gDNA that came from T cells, B-cell-depleted T cells, or PBMCs.

The CDR3 sequence is 15 residues long. Trimming removed 5 bases from V and 4 bases from J; junction bases left unmatched: 7. CDR1 and CDR2 from the germline V gene are MNHEY and SVGAGI. Per the original methods: How many nucleated cells were present was estimated from reference gene primer amplification. Profiled with immunoSEQ multiplex PCR; TCRdb holds only in-frame clones, not every one. D and trimming come from the DNA, and the V and J calls and clone size come from that table. In the table there are approximately 200,000 clones, 85% to 90% of which are singletons. The rearrangement joins TRBV6-5 to TRBJ2-5; 10 bases line up with TRBD2. The TCR sequence derives from a woman between 40 and 50 years old with acute COVID-19. The sample comprised PBMCs or T cells enriched from blood (not recorded which). The CDR3 DNA reads as TGTGCCAGCAGTCGGCGGAGCGGGGGGGCAGAGACCCAGTACTTC. Protein product: CASSRRSGGAETQYF.